This T cell receptor beta chain was recovered during a study of OX40 agonist ivuxolimab in advanced cancers. Study findings and constraints: Partial responders treated at 0.1-3.0 mg/kg exhibited clonal expansion among the lowest measured.

Worth noting for this clone: The antigen is unknown.

Method: immunoSEQ multiplex PCR; TCRdb's copy keeps in-frame clones and lacks some. Among around 100,000 clones listed, 91% were seen once. Germline V CDR1 and CDR2: MNHNS, SASEGT. Trimming left V 5 bases short and J 8 bases short, with 12 bases between. The CDR3 spans 13 residues. Sequenced material: CD4+ or CD8+ T cells sorted from blood, taken in a trial of the OX40 agonist ivuxolimab. This TCR derives from an adult with an advanced solid tumor such as melanoma, head and neck, liver or kidney cancer. This rearrangement joins TRBV6-1 to TRBJ1-4; D unresolved. CDR3 sequence reads: CASSTGKPEKLFF. The CDR3 DNA reads TGTGCCAGCAGTACCGGGAAACCCGAAAAACTGTTTTTT.